Sequencing of this T cell receptor (beta chain) was carried out in a study of CD8 T cells in ankylosing spondylitis. This clonotype was recorded many times. Its specificity is unknown. Quantitative barcoded 5'-RACE was used to prepare TCR beta libraries. Each CDR3 protein is one row after TCRdb ran MiXCR on the 5' RACE reads. The data show approximately 150,000 distinct CDR3 sequences, 30% to 40% seen once. Study findings and constraints: Peripheral blood samples showed relatively rare disease-linked clones, and these clones were CD8+.

The receptor comes from a male donor with ankylosing spondylitis. The sample taken for sequencing was synovial fluid, either unsorted or a sorted T cell fraction (not recorded which).

This CDR3 is CASSSHEEAFF. The CDR3 region has the DNA TGTGCCAGCAGCTCACACGAGGAAGCTTTCTTT. V gene TRBV7-2 combines with J gene TRBJ1-1; no clear D. Germline CDR1 is SGHTA and CDR2 is FQGNSA. V was clipped by 4 bases and J by 8 bases, with 8 bases between them. There are 11 residues in the CDR3. Combining the CDR3 with reference TRBV7-2 and TRBJ1-1 gives the whole variable domain GAGVSQSPSNKVTEKGKDVELRCDPISGHTALYWYRQSLGQGLEFLIYFQGNSAPDKSGLPSDRFSAERTGGSVSTLTIQRTQQEDSAVYLCASSSHEEAFFGQGTRLTVV.